One sample yielded the 27 T cell receptor beta chains listed below, sequenced in a study of T cells after yellow fever vaccination. TCRdb reprocessed the 5' RACE reads with MiXCR, giving one entry per CDR3 protein. The top ten clones hold around 15% of a sample with approximately 550,000 distinct CDR3 sequences, less than 15% of them seen once. Material: PBMCs, obtained on the day of the yellow fever booster vaccination. The receptors were sampled from a man between 25 and 39 years old who received the YFV17D yellow fever vaccine.

In this sample, this clonotype turned up a few times. V is TRBV20-1 and J is TRBJ2-3; D uncertain. The germline CDR1 and CDR2 sequences are DFQATT and SNEGSKA (reference sequence). V lost 3 bases and J 6 bases, leaving 16 bases between the germline ends. This CDR3 is 14 amino acids long. The CDR3 here is CSASGQEASDTQYF. The CDR3 nucleotides read TGCAGTGCTAGTGGCCAAGAGGCCTCGGATACGCAGTATTTT.

This chain uses TRBV27 with TRBJ1-6, with a weak D call TRBD1 (5 bases). This CDR3 spans 16 amino acids. With 0 bases removed from V and 10 bases from J, the gap between germline ends came to 16 bases. Germline V gene lookup returns CDR1 MNHEY and CDR2 SMNVEV (reference sequence). The CDR3 DNA reads TGTGCCAGCAGTTTATCCGGGGGAGTTTATGGATCACCCCTCCACTTT. It specifies CASSLSGGVYGSPLHF.

The chain combines TRBV2 with TRBJ2-7; 8 positions agree with TRBD2. The CDR3 has 14 amino acids. Germline V CDR1 and CDR2: SNHLY, FYNNEI. Germline trimming cut 9 bases from V and 4 bases from J; bases unmatched to any gene: 11. DNA of the CDR3: TGTGCCAGTAGAGAAGCGGGAGCCGGTTACGAGCAGTACTTC. It encodes CASREAGAGYEQYF.

For the CDR3, the DNA is TGTGCCAGCAGCCCTGACAGGAACTACGAGCAGTACTTC. This translates into CASSPDRNYEQYF. This chain joins TRBV6-1 and TRBJ2-7; possibly TRBD1 for D (6 bases). The V gene's germline CDR1 is MNHNS and CDR2 SASEGT. The CDR3 is made up of 13 amino acids. The V gene lost 6 bases and the J gene lost 3 bases, with 12 bases spanning the gap.

A word on this clonotype: A much bigger clone sits one base away, suggesting this may be a read error. V gene TRBV10-3 combines with J gene TRBJ2-2, with 9 bases fitting TRBD2. The CDR3 is 15 amino acids. Germline V gene sequence: CDR1 ENHRY, CDR2 SYGVKD. V shed 6 bases and J 6 bases; nucleotides not matched to a gene: 8. For the CDR3, the DNA is TGTGCCATCAGAGCCGGGACTAGCCCACCCGGGGAGCTGTTTTTT. The encoded protein is CAIRAGTSPPGELFF.

At least ten counts were recorded for this clonotype. Relative to the germline gene, one junction end is altered; a read error may explain this. The chain carries TRBV5-1 and TRBJ2-7, with D perhaps matching TRBD1 or TRBD2 (5 bases each). The CDR3 length is 12 residues. Germline CDR1 and CDR2: SGHRS and YFSETQ. CDR3 nucleotide sequence: TGTGCCAGCAGCTTGGGACGCTACGAGCAGTACTTC. This codes for CASSLGRYEQYF.

J is TRBJ2-7 and V is TRBV7-8; 12 bases fit TRBD2. Trimming at V came to 3 bases and at J to 4 bases, leaving 7 bases not matched to a gene. CDR3 length equals 16 residues. Germline V gene lookup returns CDR1 SGHVS and CDR2 FQNEAQ. The CDR3 DNA follows: TGTGCCAGCAGCTTTGGGGGACTAGCGGGTGTATACGAGCAGTACTTC. This codes for CASSFGGLAGVYEQYF.

The chain combines TRBV12-3 or TRBV12-4 with TRBJ2-3; no firm D call. The CDR3 length is 16 residues. Trimming cost V 8 bases and J 6 bases, with 24 bases left between them. The CDR3 here is CASQRHEWIPGDTQYF. DNA of the CDR3: TGTGCCAGCCAACGCCATGAGTGGATCCCCGGGGATACGCAGTATTTT.

The chain links TRBV19 to TRBJ1-5; D ambiguous. Germline V lookup: CDR1 LNHDA, CDR2 SQIVND (reference sequence). The CDR3 contains 15 residues. The V end lost 5 bases, the J end lost 7 bases, and 18 bases lay between the germline ends. CDR3 DNA sequence: TGTGCCAGTAGTTCCAAGCGGTCTAGCGGGCAGCCCCAGCATTTT. Translating it yields CASSSKRSSGQPQHF. Full variable domain (rest looked up from reference TRBV19 and TRBJ1-5): DGGITQSPKYLFRKEGQNVTLSCEQNLNHDAMYWYRQDPGQGLRLIYYSQIVNDFQKGDIAEGYSVSREKKESFPLTVTSAQKNPTAFYLCASSSKRSSGQPQHFGDGTRLSIL.

This clonotype was counted only a few times. The J gene is TRBJ2-7, the V gene TRBV7-2; D remains unclear. The CDR3 has 14 residues. V was shortened by 0 bases and J by 4 bases, with 10 bases between the two germline ends. Looked up from germline, CDR1 is SGHTA and CDR2 is FQGNSA. In DNA form, the CDR3 reads TGTGCCAGCAGCTTAGCCGTCTACCAATACGAGCAGTACTTC. Protein: CASSLAVYQYEQYF.

In its sample, this clonotype was seen a few times. V gene TRBV6-5 combines with J gene TRBJ2-1; 10 positions agree with TRBD2. CDR1 is MNHEY and CDR2 is SVGAGI in the germline V gene. The CDR3 has 18 amino acids. V lost 0 bases, J lost 10 bases, and 15 bases stayed unmatched. As DNA, the CDR3 is TGTGCCAGCAGTTACTCGTATTCTTTAGCGGGAGGCTCTGGGGAGCAGTTCTTC. Translation gives CASSYSYSLAGGSGEQFF.

V is TRBV20-1 and J is TRBJ2-7, with 11 nucleotides matching TRBD2. The V gene end was trimmed by 6 bases and the J gene end by 0 bases; junction bases not matched to a gene: 4. The germline V gene has CDR1 DFQATT and CDR2 SNEGSKA (reference sequence). This CDR3 region has 14 residues. The CDR3 protein is CSATTSGSSYEQYF. The CDR3 DNA is TGCAGTGCCACAACTAGCGGGAGCTCCTACGAGCAGTACTTC.

The chain joins TRBV7-2 to TRBJ1-1; D is unclear. CDR1 SGHTA and CDR2 FQGNSA come from the germline V gene. The CDR3 contains 12 residues. V lost 8 bases to trimming and J lost 0 bases, with 7 bases between them. CDR3 region: CASASLNTEAFF. The DNA for the CDR3 is TGTGCCAGCGCCTCGCTGAACACTGAAGCTTTCTTT.

The chain is built from TRBV29-1 and TRBJ2-2; D could derive from TRBD1 or TRBD2 (5 bases each). There are 14 residues in the CDR3. The germline CDR1 and CDR2 sequences are SQVTM and ANQGSEA. Trimming stripped 5 bases from V and 4 bases from J, with 14 bases between. In DNA form, the CDR3 reads TGCAGCGTTCATCGAGGGACGGGCACCGGGGAGCTGTTTTTT. Translating it yields CSVHRGTGTGELFF.

This clonotype was recorded many times. This chain connects TRBV5-1 to TRBJ2-5; 8 bases fit TRBD1. Looked up from germline, CDR1 is SGHRS and CDR2 is YFSETQ. Trimming at V came to 1 base and at J to 1 base, leaving 3 bases not matched to a gene. This CDR3 contains 15 residues. The CDR3 region has the DNA TGCGCCAGCAGCTTGCAGGGGGCTAGCCAAGAGACCCAGTACTTC. Translating it yields CASSLQGASQETQYF. The whole variable domain, filled in from reference TRBV5-1 and TRBJ2-5, reads KAGVTQTPRYLIKTRGQQVTLSCSPISGHRSVSWYQQTPGQGLQFLFEYFSETQRNKGNFPGRFSGRQFSNSRSEMNVSTLELGDSALYLCASSLQGASQETQYFGPGTRLLVL.

This chain joins TRBV15 and TRBJ1-5, with 8 bases lining up with TRBD1. Trimming took 1 base from V and 6 from J; bases not matched to a gene: 5. CDR1 and CDR2 (germline): LNHNV, YYDKDF (reference sequence). The CDR3 sequence is 15 residues long. This CDR3 reads CATSRVQGGFQPQHF. The CDR3 DNA reads TGTGCCACCAGCAGAGTACAGGGGGGTTTTCAGCCCCAGCATTTT.

The V call is TRBV9, the J call TRBJ2-2; D possibly corresponds to TRBD1 (6 bases). V lost 0 bases to trimming and J lost 5 bases, with 11 bases between them. This CDR3 region has 15 residues. In germline, CDR1 is SGDLS, CDR2 YYNGEE. This CDR3 is CASSVAQGGTGELFF. The CDR3 nucleotides are TGTGCCAGCAGCGTAGCACAGGGCGGAACCGGGGAGCTGTTTTTT.

At least ten counts were recorded for this clonotype. The V call is TRBV12-3 or TRBV12-4, the J call TRBJ2-1, with D tentatively TRBD2 (6 bases). V was shortened by 7 bases and J by 9 bases, with 13 bases between the two germline ends. The CDR3 totals 12 residues. The CDR3 nucleotides are TGTGCCAGCACCTACCTGGGAGGTGAGCAGTTCTTC. The encoded protein is CASTYLGGEQFF.

This clonotype was picked up a small number of times. The V call is TRBV6-2 or TRBV6-3, the J call TRBJ2-3; D perhaps matches TRBD2 (5 bases). Germline-derived CDR1 and CDR2 are MNHEY and SVGEGT. Deletions cut 7 bases from V and 0 bases from J, with 20 bases between. This CDR3 comprises 17 residues. The CDR3 DNA reads TGTGCCAGCACCGGGGTCCGGACTTCTTCTAGCACAGATACGCAGTATTTT. Encoded protein: CASTGVRTSSSTDTQYF.

This clonotype was detected only a few times. The rearrangement links TRBV4-3 to TRBJ2-1, with TRBD2 matching over 7 bases. The CDR3 is 15 residues long. Germline lookup yields CDR1 LGHNA and CDR2 YSLEER. The ends lost 3 bases at V and 9 bases at J; junction bases unmatched: 11. The CDR3 DNA reads TGCGCCAGCAGCCACTCCGGGGCGGGAGAGCGTGAGCAGTTCTTC. Translated: CASSHSGAGEREQFF.

The V call is TRBV7-6, the J call TRBJ2-5, with TRBD2 identical over 8 bases. The CDR3 extends over 14 amino acids. Germline CDR1 reads SGHVS; CDR2 reads FNYEAQ. With V trimmed by 5 bases and J by 5 bases, 7 bases remained unmatched. CDR3 protein: CASSPVAGLETQYF. For the CDR3, the DNA is TGTGCCAGCAGCCCCGTAGCGGGATTGGAGACCCAGTACTTC.

V usage is TRBV7-2 and J usage is TRBJ2-7, with D perhaps being TRBD1 or TRBD2 (5 bases each). With 5 bases removed from V and 1 base from J, the gap between germline ends came to 12 bases. The CDR3 is made up of 14 amino acids. CDR1 SGHTA and CDR2 FQGNSA come from the germline V gene. Here the CDR3 DNA reads TGTGCCAGCAGCGGGGACGCCCGGTCCTACGAGCAGTACTTC. Protein sequence: CASSGDARSYEQYF.

J is TRBJ2-1 and V is TRBV15; D possibly corresponds to TRBD2 (5 bases). Trimming took off 3 bases at V and 10 bases at J, with 10 bases between the two ends. This CDR3 is built from 12 residues. CDR1 and CDR2 from the germline V gene are LNHNV and YYDKDF (reference sequence). The CDR3 here is CATSRGEREQFF. In DNA form, the CDR3 reads TGTGCCACCAGCAGGGGTGAGCGGGAGCAGTTCTTC. Supplemented by reference TRBV15 and TRBJ2-1, the full variable domain reads DAMVIQNPRYQVTQFGKPVTLSCSQTLNHNVMYWYQQKSSQAPKLLFHYYDKDFNNEADTPDNFQSRRPNTSFCFLDIRSPGLGDTAMYLCATSRGEREQFFGPGTRLTVL.

This clonotype was counted between two and nine times. This chain joins TRBV20-1 and TRBJ2-3, with no clear D. Trimming stripped 6 bases from V and 2 bases from J, with 6 bases between. The CDR3 contains 11 residues. Germline CDR1 is DFQATT and CDR2 is SNEGSKA (reference sequence). In nucleotides, the CDR3 is TGCAGTGCCTACATCACAGATACGCAGTATTTT. Amino acids: CSAYITDTQYF.

The chain couples TRBV3-1 to TRBJ1-1; 7 nucleotides match TRBD1. The ends lost 1 base at V and 4 bases at J; junction bases unmatched: 6. CDR3 size: 15 residues. CDR1 is LGHDT and CDR2 is YNNKEL in the germline V gene (reference sequence). The CDR3 reads CASSQGKGAITEAFF. In DNA, the CDR3 is TGTGCCAGCAGCCAAGGGAAGGGGGCAATCACTGAAGCTTTCTTT.

The CDR3 here is CASSPLVVDEQYF. The CDR3 coding sequence is TGTGCCAGCAGCCCTCTGGTAGTGGACGAGCAGTACTTC. The rearrangement links TRBV7-9 to TRBJ2-7; D uncertain. CDR1 SEHNR and CDR2 FQNEAQ come from the germline V gene (reference sequence). This CDR3 is built from 13 residues. V was shortened by 5 bases and J by 5 bases, with 13 bases between the two germline ends.

J is TRBJ1-6 and V is TRBV20-1; D not certain. The CDR3 length is 12 residues. V lost 3 bases and J lost 6, with 6 bases in between. CDR1 is DFQATT, CDR2 SNEGSKA, per germline (reference sequence). CDR3 coding DNA: TGCAGTGCTAGGGGGATTAATTCACCCCTCCACTTT. Protein product: CSARGINSPLHF.